Reported below is one T cell receptor beta chain. The sample originates from a study of blood T cell repertoires in COVID-19. Study-level information: Both acute and convalescent COVID-19 samples were obtained from the United States, Italy and Spain. PBMCs, B-cell-depleted T cells, or T cells were the source of the cDNA or gDNA that made up the material.

Germline CDR1 reads LNHDA; CDR2 reads SQIVND (reference sequence). This CDR3 spans 17 amino acids. V lost 8 bases, J lost 3 bases, and 25 bases lay in between. Original handling: Estimated nucleated cell counts came from reference gene primer amplification. Clones were sequenced by immunoSEQ multiplex PCR, and TCRdb holds only the in-frame ones, with some missing. Clone size and V and J calls were adopted from that table, with D and trimming inferred from the DNA. The sample carries 80,000 to 130,000 clones, over 85% recorded once. The chain joins TRBV19 to TRBJ1-1, with D perhaps TRBD1 (5 bases). This TCR came from a man aged 65 to 79 with acute or convalescent COVID-19. Sequences were obtained from peripheral blood. CDR3 bases: TGTGCCAGTGAGTCTTTGTCGGGGGGGGGACCGGACACTGAAGCTTTCTTT. Amino acid sequence: CASESLSGGGPDTEAFF.